This T cell receptor (beta chain) was recovered during a study of cytomegalovirus exposure and HLA in healthy donors. Study-wide results and caveats: A few CMV-associated chains were confirmed in vitro to be specific for CMV antigens. Prior analysis indicated that the majority of TCR beta V segments exhibited productivity approximately 87% or approximately 30% of the time. TCR sequences were mostly rare, though some public TCRs occurred in many donors.

Sampled while nominally healthy, donors likely had unrecorded immune exposures. On this clone: As yet, its antigen is unknown.

PCR was performed using 60 Vbeta and 13 Jbeta primers. The method was immunoSEQ multiplex PCR; TCRdb's version includes in-frame clones alone and lacks a portion of them. The data hold roughly 180,000 clones, with less than 85% observed a single time. The CDR3 runs 13 residues. V gave up 2 bases and J gave up 0 bases, with 5 bases separating them. CDR1 and CDR2 from the germline V gene are SEHNR and FQNEAQ (reference sequence). The sequencing sample was made of PBMCs. The clonotype comes from a man between 18 and 29 years old in good health and CMV-seronegative. This sequence joins TRBV7-9 and TRBJ2-7; no firm D call. CDR3 amino acids: CASSLTTSYEQYF. DNA for the CDR3: TGTGCCAGCAGCTTAACTACCTCCTACGAGCAGTACTTC.